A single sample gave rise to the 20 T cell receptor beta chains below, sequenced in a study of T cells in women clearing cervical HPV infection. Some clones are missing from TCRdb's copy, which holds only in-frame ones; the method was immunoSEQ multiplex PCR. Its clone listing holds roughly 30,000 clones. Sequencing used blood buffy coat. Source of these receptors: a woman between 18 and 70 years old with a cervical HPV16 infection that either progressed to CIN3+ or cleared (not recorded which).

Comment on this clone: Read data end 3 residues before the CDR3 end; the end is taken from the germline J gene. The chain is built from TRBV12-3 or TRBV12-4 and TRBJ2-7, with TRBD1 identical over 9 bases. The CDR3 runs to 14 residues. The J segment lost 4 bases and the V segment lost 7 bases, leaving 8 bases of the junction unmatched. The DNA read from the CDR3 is TGTGCCAGCAACCCCGGGACAGGGAGTTACGAG. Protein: CASNPGTGSYE. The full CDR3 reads CASNPGTGSYEQYF.

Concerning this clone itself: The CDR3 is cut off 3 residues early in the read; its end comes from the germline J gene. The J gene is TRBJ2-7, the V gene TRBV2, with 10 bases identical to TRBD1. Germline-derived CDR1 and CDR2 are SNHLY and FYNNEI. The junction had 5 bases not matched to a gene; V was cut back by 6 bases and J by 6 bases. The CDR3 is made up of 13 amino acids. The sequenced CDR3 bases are TGTGCCAGCAGGAGGGACAGGGGACCCGAG. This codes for CASRRDRGPE. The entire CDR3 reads CASRRDRGPEQYF. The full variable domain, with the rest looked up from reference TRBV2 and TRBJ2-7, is EPEVTQTPSHQVTQMGQEVILRCVPISNHLYFYWYRQILGQKVEFLVSFYNNEISEKSEIFDDQFSVERPDGSNFTLKIRSTKLEDSAMYFCASRRDRGPEQYFGPGTRLTVT.

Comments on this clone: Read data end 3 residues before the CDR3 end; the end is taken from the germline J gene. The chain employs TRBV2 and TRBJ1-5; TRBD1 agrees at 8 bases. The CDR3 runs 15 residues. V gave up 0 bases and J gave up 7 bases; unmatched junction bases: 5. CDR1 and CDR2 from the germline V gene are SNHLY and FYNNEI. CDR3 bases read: TGTGCCAGCAGTGAAGCAGCAGGGGGCGGCCAGCCC. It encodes CASSEAAGGGQP. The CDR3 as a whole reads CASSEAAGGGQPQHF.

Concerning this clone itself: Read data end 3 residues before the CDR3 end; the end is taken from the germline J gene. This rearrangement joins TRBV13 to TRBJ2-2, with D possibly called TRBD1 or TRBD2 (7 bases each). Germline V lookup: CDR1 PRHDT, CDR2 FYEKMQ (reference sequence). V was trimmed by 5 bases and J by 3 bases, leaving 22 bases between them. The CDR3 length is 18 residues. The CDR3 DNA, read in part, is TGTGCCAGCAGCCCGAGGTCCCTGACAGGGAGGGACACCGGGGAG. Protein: CASSPRSLTGRDTGE. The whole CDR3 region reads CASSPRSLTGRDTGELFF.

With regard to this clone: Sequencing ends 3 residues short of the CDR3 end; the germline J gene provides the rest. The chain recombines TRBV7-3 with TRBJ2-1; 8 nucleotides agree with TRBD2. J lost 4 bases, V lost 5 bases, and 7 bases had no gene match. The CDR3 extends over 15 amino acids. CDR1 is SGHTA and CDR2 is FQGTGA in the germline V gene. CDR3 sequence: CASSERLAQYNEQFF. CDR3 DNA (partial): TGTGCCAGCAGCGAGAGACTAGCGCAATACAATGAG.

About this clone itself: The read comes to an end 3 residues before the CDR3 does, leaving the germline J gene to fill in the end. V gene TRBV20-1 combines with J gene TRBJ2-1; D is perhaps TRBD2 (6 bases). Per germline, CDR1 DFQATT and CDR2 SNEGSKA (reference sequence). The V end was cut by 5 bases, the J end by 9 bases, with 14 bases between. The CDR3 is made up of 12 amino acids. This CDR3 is CSAVTQEGEQFF. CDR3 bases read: TGCAGTGCTGTTACTCAGGAGGGTGAG.

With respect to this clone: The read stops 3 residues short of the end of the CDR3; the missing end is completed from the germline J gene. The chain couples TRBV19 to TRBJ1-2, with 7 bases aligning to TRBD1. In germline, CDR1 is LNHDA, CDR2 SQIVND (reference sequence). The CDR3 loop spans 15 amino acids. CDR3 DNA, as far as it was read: TGTGCCAGTAGTACGGTCGGGACAGACTCTTACGAC. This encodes CASSTVGTDSYD. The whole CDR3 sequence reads CASSTVGTDSYDYTF.

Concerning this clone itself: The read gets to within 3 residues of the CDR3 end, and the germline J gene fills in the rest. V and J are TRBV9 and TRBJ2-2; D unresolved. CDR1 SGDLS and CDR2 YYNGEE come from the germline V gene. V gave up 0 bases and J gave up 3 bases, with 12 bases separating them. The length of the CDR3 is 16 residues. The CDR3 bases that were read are TGTGCCAGCAGCGTAGGATCCGGGTCGTACACCGGGGAG. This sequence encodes CASSVGSGSYTGE. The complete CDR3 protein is CASSVGSGSYTGELFF. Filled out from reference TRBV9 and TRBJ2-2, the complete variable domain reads DSGVTQTPKHLITATGQRVTLRCSPRSGDLSVYWYQQSLDQGLQFLIQYYNGEERAKGNILERFSAQQFPDLHSELNLSSLELGDSALYFCASSVGSGSYTGELFFGEGSRLTVL.

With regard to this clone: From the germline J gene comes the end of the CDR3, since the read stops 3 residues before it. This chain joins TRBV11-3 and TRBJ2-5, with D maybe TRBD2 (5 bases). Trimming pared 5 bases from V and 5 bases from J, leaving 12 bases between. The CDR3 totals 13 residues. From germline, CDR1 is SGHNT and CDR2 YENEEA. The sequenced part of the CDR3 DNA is TGTGCCAGCAGCCCGCAGAGAGGGGAGACC. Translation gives CASSPQRGET. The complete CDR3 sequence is CASSPQRGETQYF.

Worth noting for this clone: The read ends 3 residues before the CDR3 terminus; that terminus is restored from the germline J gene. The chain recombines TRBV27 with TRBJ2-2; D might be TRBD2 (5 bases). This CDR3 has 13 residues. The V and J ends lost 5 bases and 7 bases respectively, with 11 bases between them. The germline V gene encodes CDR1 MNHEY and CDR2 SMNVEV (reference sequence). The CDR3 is CASSRGASGELFF. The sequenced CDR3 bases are TGTGCCAGCAGTCGGGGAGCGAGCGGGGAG.

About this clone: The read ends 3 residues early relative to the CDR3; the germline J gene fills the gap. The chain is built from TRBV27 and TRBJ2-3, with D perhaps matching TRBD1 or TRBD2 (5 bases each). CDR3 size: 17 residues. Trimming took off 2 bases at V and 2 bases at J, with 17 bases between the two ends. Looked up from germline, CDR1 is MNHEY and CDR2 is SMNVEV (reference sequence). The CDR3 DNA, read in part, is TGTGCCAGCAGTTTAGAGGGCAGGGAAGGGTACACAGATACG. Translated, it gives CASSLEGREGYTDT. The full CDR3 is CASSLEGREGYTDTQYF.

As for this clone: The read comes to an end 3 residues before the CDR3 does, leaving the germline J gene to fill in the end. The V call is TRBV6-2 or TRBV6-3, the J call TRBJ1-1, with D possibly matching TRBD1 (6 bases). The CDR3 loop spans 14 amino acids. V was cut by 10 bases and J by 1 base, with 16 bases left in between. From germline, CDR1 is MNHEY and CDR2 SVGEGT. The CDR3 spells CATVDRLPNTEAFF. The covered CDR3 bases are TGTGCCACCGTCGACAGGTTGCCGAACACTGAA.

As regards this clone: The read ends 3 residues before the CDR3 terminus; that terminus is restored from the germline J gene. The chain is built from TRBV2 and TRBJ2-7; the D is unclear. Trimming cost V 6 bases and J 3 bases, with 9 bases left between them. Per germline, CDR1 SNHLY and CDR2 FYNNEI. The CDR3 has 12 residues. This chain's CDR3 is CASSPADYEQYF. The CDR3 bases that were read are TGTGCCAGCAGCCCCGCGGACTACGAG.

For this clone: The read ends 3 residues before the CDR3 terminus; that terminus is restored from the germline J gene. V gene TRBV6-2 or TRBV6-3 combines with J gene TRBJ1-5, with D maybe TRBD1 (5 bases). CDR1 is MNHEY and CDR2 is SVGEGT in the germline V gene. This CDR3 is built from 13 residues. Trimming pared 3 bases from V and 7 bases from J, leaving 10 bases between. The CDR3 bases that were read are TGTGCCAGCAGTTATGGGGGGGGGCAGCCC. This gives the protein CASSYGGGQP. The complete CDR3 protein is CASSYGGGQPQHF.

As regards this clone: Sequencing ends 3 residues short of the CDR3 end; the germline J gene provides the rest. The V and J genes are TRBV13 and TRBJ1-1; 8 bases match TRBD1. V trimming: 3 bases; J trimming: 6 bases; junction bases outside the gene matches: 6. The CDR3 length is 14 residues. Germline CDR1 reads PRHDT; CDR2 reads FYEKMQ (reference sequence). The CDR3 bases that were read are TGTGCCAGCAGCTTCGCAGGGGGCCAGCCTGAA. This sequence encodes CASSFAGGQPE. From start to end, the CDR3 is CASSFAGGQPEAFF.

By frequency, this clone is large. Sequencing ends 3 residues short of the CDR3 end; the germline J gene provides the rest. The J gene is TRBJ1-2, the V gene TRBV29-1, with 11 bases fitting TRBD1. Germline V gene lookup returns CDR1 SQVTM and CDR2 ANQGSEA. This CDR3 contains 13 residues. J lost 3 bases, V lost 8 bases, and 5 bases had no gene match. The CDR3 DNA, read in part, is TGCAGCACCTGGACAGGGGGCCACTATGGC. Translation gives CSTWTGGHYG. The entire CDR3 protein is CSTWTGGHYGYTF.

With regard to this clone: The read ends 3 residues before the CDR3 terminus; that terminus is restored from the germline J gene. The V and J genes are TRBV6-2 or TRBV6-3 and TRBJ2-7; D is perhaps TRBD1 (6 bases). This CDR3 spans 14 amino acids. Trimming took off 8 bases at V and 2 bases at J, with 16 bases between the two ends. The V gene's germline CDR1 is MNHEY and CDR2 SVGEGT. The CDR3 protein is CASLPTGTTYEQYF. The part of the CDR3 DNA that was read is TGTGCCAGCCTCCCCACAGGGACAACCTACGAG.

The sequenced CDR3 bases are TGTGCCAGTAGTCCCCGGACAGCCCGTTACAATGAG. Translated, it gives CASSPRTARYNE. The CDR3 in full is CASSPRTARYNEQFF. The chain is built from TRBV19 and TRBJ2-1, with a weak D call TRBD1 (6 bases). The CDR3 is cut off 3 residues early in the read; its end comes from the germline J gene. CDR1 is LNHDA and CDR2 is SQIVND in the germline V gene (reference sequence). The CDR3 covers 15 residues. V shed 5 bases and J shed 4 bases, with 15 bases lying between them.

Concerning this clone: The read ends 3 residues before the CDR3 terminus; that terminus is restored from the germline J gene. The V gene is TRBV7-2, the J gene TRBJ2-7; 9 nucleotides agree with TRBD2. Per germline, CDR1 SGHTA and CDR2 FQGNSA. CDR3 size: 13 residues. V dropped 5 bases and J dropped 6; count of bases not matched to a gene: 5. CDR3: CASSVGLAGEQYF. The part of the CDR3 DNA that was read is TGTGCCAGCAGCGTGGGACTAGCTGGCGAG.

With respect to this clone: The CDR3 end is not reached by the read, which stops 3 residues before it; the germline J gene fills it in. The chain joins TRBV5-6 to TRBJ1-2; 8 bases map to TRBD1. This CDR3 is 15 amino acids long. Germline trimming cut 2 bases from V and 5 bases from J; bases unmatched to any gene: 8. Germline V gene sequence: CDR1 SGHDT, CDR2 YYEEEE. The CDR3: CASSLLSRQGYGYTF. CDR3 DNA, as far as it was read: TGTGCCAGCAGCTTATTATCTCGACAGGGGTATGGC.